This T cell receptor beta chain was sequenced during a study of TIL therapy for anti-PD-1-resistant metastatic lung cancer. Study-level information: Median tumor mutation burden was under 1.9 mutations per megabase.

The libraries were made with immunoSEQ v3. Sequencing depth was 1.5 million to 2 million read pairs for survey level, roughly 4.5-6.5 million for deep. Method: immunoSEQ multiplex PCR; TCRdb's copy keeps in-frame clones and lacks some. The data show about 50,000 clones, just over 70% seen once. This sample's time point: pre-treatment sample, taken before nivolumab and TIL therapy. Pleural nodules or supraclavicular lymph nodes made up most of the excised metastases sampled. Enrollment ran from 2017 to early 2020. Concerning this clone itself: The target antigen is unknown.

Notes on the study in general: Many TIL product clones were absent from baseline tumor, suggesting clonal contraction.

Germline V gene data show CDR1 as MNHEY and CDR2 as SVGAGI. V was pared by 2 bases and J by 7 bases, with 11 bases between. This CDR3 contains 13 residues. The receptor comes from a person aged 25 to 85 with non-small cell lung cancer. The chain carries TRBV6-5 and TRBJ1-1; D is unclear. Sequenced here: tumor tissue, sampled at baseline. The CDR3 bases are TGTGCCAGCAGTTACGATGAGACGGTTGAAGCTTTCTTT. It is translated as CASSYDETVEAFF.